This T cell receptor (beta chain) was obtained from a study of T cells in localized non-small cell lung cancer. Study-wide results and limits: Turning up in adjacent lung were a median approximately 60 of the top 100 tumor clones. Longer survival (overall) was linked to higher T cell density in blood.

Details on this clone: Its antigen is unidentified.

V shed 7 bases and J 5 bases; nucleotides not matched to a gene: 6. CDR3 size: 14 residues. Looked up from germline, CDR1 is MDHEN and CDR2 is SYDVKM. Using immunoSEQ multiplex PCR, the repertoire was profiled, and TCRdb retains in-frame clones only, with some absent. The table has 90,000 to 95,000 clones, under 95% seen once. The gene calls are TRBV28 and TRBJ2-1; 9 bases are a match to TRBD2. This receptor was obtained from a woman between 35 and 75 years old with stage II squamous cell lung carcinoma. This material consisted of PBMCs, taken before any cancer treatment. The CDR3, as DNA: TGTGCCAGCAAAGAGGGCGGGGGGGACAATGAGCAGTTCTTC. Its protein is CASKEGGGDNEQFF.